Shown below are 10 T cell receptor beta chains from a single sample sequenced in a study of T cells in women clearing cervical HPV infection. Clones were read by immunoSEQ multiplex PCR, and TCRdb kept only the in-frame ones, dropping some. The specimen's table records roughly 20,000 clones. The material sequenced was blood buffy coat. The source of these receptors is a woman aged 18-70 years with a cervical HPV16 infection that either progressed to CIN3+ or cleared (not recorded which).

As to this clone: The sequence runs out 3 residues before the end of the CDR3; the remainder is reconstructed from the germline J gene. The rearrangement links TRBV19 to TRBJ1-5; D gene unclear. Looked up from germline, CDR1 is LNHDA and CDR2 is SQIVND (reference sequence). The CDR3 spans 13 residues. Trimming stripped 7 bases from V and 1 base from J, with 8 bases between. This chain's CDR3 is CASKGRSNQPQHF. CDR3 DNA, as far as it was read: TGTGCCAGTAAGGGCAGGAGCAATCAGCCC.

Points on this clone: The CDR3 is cut off 3 residues early in the read; its end comes from the germline J gene. This sequence joins TRBV29-1 and TRBJ2-1; TRBD1 aligns across 9 bases. V lost 4 bases, J lost 9 bases, and 13 bases stayed unmatched. Per germline, CDR1 SQVTM and CDR2 ANQGSEA. This CDR3 has 15 residues. This CDR3 reads CSVATGTGLSGEQFF. The sequenced part of the CDR3 DNA is TGCAGCGTTGCGACCGGGACAGGGCTAAGCGGTGAG.

Points on this clone: The observed sequence ends 3 residues before the CDR3 terminus, with the missing tail filled in from the germline J gene. The chain couples TRBV20-1 to TRBJ1-2, with TRBD1 as a possible D gene (5 bases). The length of the CDR3 is 14 residues. V lost 5 bases and J lost 2, with 15 bases in between. Germline V lookup: CDR1 DFQATT, CDR2 SNEGSKA (reference sequence). CDR3 DNA (partial): TGCAGTGCTCGAGGATGGGGGGAGAACTATGGC. Protein: CSARGWGENYG. The entire CDR3 sequence reads CSARGWGENYGYTF.

Points on this clone: The CDR3 goes on 3 residues after the read ends, and that part is filled in from the germline J gene. This chain connects TRBV5-4 to TRBJ2-5; D possibly corresponds to TRBD1 (8 bases). Between the trimmed V and J ends, which lost 4 bases and 5 bases, there was a span of 18 bases. This CDR3 comprises 15 residues. Germline CDR1 SGHNT, CDR2 YYREEE (reference sequence). Incomplete CDR3 DNA: TGTGCCAGCAGCCGACAGACAGGGGAGGGGGAGACC. Protein product: CASSRQTGEGET. The complete CDR3 sequence is CASSRQTGEGETQYF.

With respect to this clone: A read error may account for a junction end that differs from germline. The CDR3 extends 3 residues past the end of the read, so its final part is completed from the germline J gene. V and J are TRBV4-2 and TRBJ2-1, with TRBD1 as a possible D gene (6 bases). The CDR3 extends over 13 amino acids. CDR1 LGHNA and CDR2 YNFKEQ come from the germline V gene. The part of the CDR3 DNA that was read is TGCGCCAGCAGCCAAGAAAGGGGGAATGAG. It codes for CASSQERGNE. The complete CDR3 sequence is CASSQERGNEQFF.

For this clone: The read ends 3 residues shy of where the CDR3 ends; the end is completed using the germline J gene. The chain couples TRBV18 to TRBJ2-7, with a possible D match to TRBD1 (6 bases). The germline V and J ends were trimmed by 0 bases and 6 bases, with 9 bases remaining between them. There are 13 residues in the CDR3. In germline, CDR1 is KGHSH, CDR2 LQKENI. CDR3 protein: CASSPPQGREQYF. The CDR3 DNA, read in part, is TGTGCCAGCTCACCACCGCAGGGGCGCGAG.

This clone is deemed medium-sized by its frequency. The part of the CDR3 DNA that was read is TGTGCCAGTAGTATCGAAGGTTCCGGGGAG. It yields the protein CASSIEGSGE. The whole CDR3 protein is CASSIEGSGELFF. The gene calls are TRBV19 and TRBJ2-2; D not resolved. The read ends 3 residues before the CDR3 terminus; that terminus is restored from the germline J gene. Germline V lookup: CDR1 LNHDA, CDR2 SQIVND (reference sequence). The CDR3 has 13 amino acids. Trimming took 3 bases from V and 6 from J, leaving 8 bases between them.

On this clone itself: The missing CDR3 end, 3 residues past where the read stops, is filled in from the germline J gene. J is TRBJ1-6 and V is TRBV4-1, with D possibly matching TRBD1 (5 bases). V gave up 4 bases and J gave up 5 bases, with 6 bases separating them. CDR3 length equals 13 residues. CDR1 and CDR2 from the germline V gene are MGHRA and YSYEKL. The CDR3 is CASSRGDNSPLHF. The sequenced part of the CDR3 DNA is TGCGCCAGCAGCCGGGGGGATAATTCACCC.

Comments on this clone: Coverage ceases 3 residues before the CDR3 finishes, and the germline J gene fills in the end. J is TRBJ2-2 and V is TRBV30; 9 nucleotides match TRBD1. In germline, CDR1 is GTSNPN, CDR2 SVGIG (reference sequence). This CDR3 is built from 14 residues. The DNA read from the CDR3 is TGTGCCTGGAGTGGCGGGACAGGGCCGGTAAAG. This encodes CAWSGGTGPVK. The CDR3, in full, reads CAWSGGTGPVKLFF.

A word on this clone: The read terminates 3 residues before the CDR3 end, so the remaining end is supplied by the germline J gene. The sample carries other DNA sequences with the same CDR3. This chain connects TRBV2 to TRBJ2-2; D might be TRBD1 (6 bases). Germline V gives CDR1 SNHLY, CDR2 FYNNEI. This CDR3 contains 18 residues. Trimming removed 6 bases at V and 4 bases at J, with 24 bases between. The sequenced CDR3 bases are TGTGCCAGCAGCTCTCGCCAGGACAGAATGGACCCCACCGGGGAG. It translates to CASSSRQDRMDPTGE. In full, the CDR3 reads CASSSRQDRMDPTGELFF.